This entry lists 17 T cell receptor beta chains sequenced from one sample in a study of glioma-infiltrating T cells. The iRepertoire nested amplicon-rescue multiplex PCR amplified TCR alpha and beta CDR3s from RNA. TCRdb re-called the multiplex PCR reads through MiXCR, storing one row per CDR3 protein. The sample lists 150,000 or so distinct CDR3 sequences; 35% to 50% were seen once. Sequenced material: glioma tissue, nonneoplastic brain tissue, or PBMCs (not recorded which). These receptors were collected from a human donor with low-grade glioma or glioblastoma, undergoing nonglioma brain surgery, or in good health (not recorded which).

The chain has TRBV6-6 and TRBJ2-3; TRBD2 matches 12 bases. This CDR3 comprises 16 residues. From germline, CDR1 is MNHNY and CDR2 SVGAGI (reference sequence). Losses at the gene ends were 5 bases for V and 8 bases for J; bases not matched to a gene: 11. CDR3 DNA sequence: TGTGCCAGCAGTGGGGGACTAGCGGGCCCTCAGGGTACGCAGTATTTT. Translation: CASSGGLAGPQGTQYF.

The V gene is TRBV7-9, the J gene TRBJ1-1; D unclear. The CDR3 totals 14 residues. V was cut by 5 bases and J by 0 bases, with 10 bases left in between. CDR1 and CDR2 from the germline V gene are SEHNR and FQNEAQ (reference sequence). CDR3 loop: CASSLGLLNTEAFF. As DNA, the CDR3 is TGTGCCAGCAGCCTGGGTTTATTGAACACTGAAGCTTTCTTT.

A note on this clonotype: A read error may explain this, as a much larger clone is one base away. J is TRBJ2-1 and V is TRBV7-2; D is uncertain. This CDR3 spans 17 amino acids. Trimming stripped 4 bases from V and 2 bases from J, with 18 bases between. Germline CDR1 reads SGHTA; CDR2 reads FQGNSA. Written as DNA, the CDR3 is TGTACCAGCAGCTCTTCGACTCAAGTCCCCCCCTACAATGAGCAGTTCTTC. Encoded protein: CTSSSSTQVPPYNEQFF.

V and J are TRBV15 and TRBJ1-6, with D uncertain. The CDR3 runs 16 residues. Trimming removed 9 bases at V and 6 bases at J, with 21 bases between. Germline V gene lookup returns CDR1 LNHNV and CDR2 YYDKDF (reference sequence). CDR3 amino acids: CATGKDGDWGNSPLHF. The CDR3 bases are TGTGCCACGGGGAAGGACGGAGACTGGGGTAATTCACCCCTCCACTTT.

In this sample, this clonotype turned up once. One end of the junction is discordant with germline, which a read error may explain. V is TRBV6-2 or TRBV6-3 and J is TRBJ2-3, with TRBD1 identical over 7 bases. Looked up from germline, CDR1 is MNHEY and CDR2 is SVGEGT. CDR3 length equals 18 residues. The CDR3 region is CASGYAGDYRGSTDTQYF. DNA of the CDR3: TGTGCCAGCGGTTACGCCGGAGATTACAGGGGTAGCACAGATACGCAGTATTTT.

This clonotype was observed a handful of times. The rearrangement joins TRBV6-1 to TRBJ1-1; D is unresolved. Germline lookup yields CDR1 MNHNS and CDR2 SASEGT. This CDR3 has 9 residues. Between the trimmed V and J ends, which lost 6 bases and 14 bases, there was a span of 10 bases. CDR3 region: CASRAPMFF. The CDR3 nucleotides read TGTGCCAGCAGAGCCCCCATGTTCTTT.

As to this clonotype: A read error is possible here, since a much larger clone lies one base away. The chain combines TRBV6-1 with TRBJ1-1, with 8 positions matching TRBD1. This CDR3 is built from 13 residues. Germline V CDR1 and CDR2: MNHNS, SASEGT. The CDR3 protein is CTSRRTGGTEAFF. The CDR3 region has the DNA TGTACCAGCAGACGAACAGGGGGCACTGAAGCTTTCTTT.

The chain has TRBV7-2 and TRBJ2-3; no clear D gene. The V end lost 4 bases, the J end lost 0 bases, and 11 bases lay between the germline ends. Germline V gene lookup returns CDR1 SGHTA and CDR2 FQGNSA. CDR3 size: 15 residues. Written as DNA, the CDR3 is TGTGCCAGCAGCTCTTCGGTCTACAGCACAGATACGCAGTATTTT. As protein: CASSSSVYSTDTQYF. The variable domain in full, completed from reference TRBV7-2 and TRBJ2-3, reads GAGVSQSPSNKVTEKGKDVELRCDPISGHTALYWYRQSLGQGLEFLIYFQGNSAPDKSGLPSDRFSAERTGGSVSTLTIQRTQQEDSAVYLCASSSSVYSTDTQYFGPGTRLTVL.

The gene calls are TRBV11-2 and TRBJ1-3; maybe TRBD1 (5 bases). From germline, CDR1 is SGHAT and CDR2 FQNNGV. The length of the CDR3 is 16 residues. Trimming removed 1 base at V and 3 bases at J, with 13 bases between. This CDR3 is CASSLVAGGRGNTIYF. CDR3 nucleotides: TGTGCCAGCAGCTTAGTCGCCGGGGGACGTGGAAACACCATATATTTT.

This chain links TRBV7-6 with TRBJ2-5; 16 bases are a match to TRBD2. The CDR3 loop spans 19 amino acids. Germline V gives CDR1 SGHVS, CDR2 FNYEAQ. V lost 2 bases, J lost 3 bases, and 9 bases stayed unmatched. CDR3 in amino acids: CASSLSGLAGGHGEETQYF. The CDR3 DNA follows: TGTGCCAGCAGCTTATCGGGACTAGCGGGGGGGCATGGCGAAGAGACCCAGTACTTC.

In this sample, this clonotype turned up a few times. J is TRBJ2-6 and V is TRBV6-1; D remains ambiguous. The length of the CDR3 is 17 residues. V was trimmed by 5 bases and J by 0 bases, leaving 14 bases between them. Germline V CDR1 and CDR2: MNHNS, SASEGT. The CDR3 nucleotides are TGTGCCAGCAGTTCCAACTCGGGTTACTCTGGGGCCAACGTCCTGACTTTC. Its translation: CASSSNSGYSGANVLTF.

In DNA form, the CDR3 reads TGTGCCAGCAGTTACCTGGGGTCCGAGCAGTACTTC. It is translated as CASSYLGSEQYF. The V and J genes are TRBV6-2 or TRBV6-3 and TRBJ2-7; D is undetermined. The germline gives CDR1 MNHEY, CDR2 SVGEGT. The V end was cut by 2 bases, the J end by 6 bases, with 8 bases between. This CDR3 has 12 residues.

This clonotype was observed at least ten times. Here the CDR3 reads CASSQGVRSPLHF. CDR3 nucleotides: TGCGCCAGCAGCCAAGGCGTCCGATCACCCCTCCACTTT. V and J are TRBV4-3 and TRBJ1-6; D is uncertain. The V gene's germline CDR1 is LGHNA and CDR2 YSLEER. Trimming removed 1 base from V and 10 bases from J, with 8 bases in between. This CDR3 is 13 amino acids long.

The table lists this clonotype with a few counts. This chain connects TRBV7-2 to TRBJ1-6; 7 bases align to TRBD1. The CDR3 spans 14 residues. CDR1 and CDR2 (germline): SGHTA, FQGNSA. Germline trimming cut 6 bases from V and 5 bases from J; bases unmatched to any gene: 4. CDR3 in amino acids: CASRFGQDNSPLHF. The CDR3, as DNA: TGTGCCAGCAGATTTGGACAGGATAATTCACCCCTCCACTTT.

V is TRBV29-1 and J is TRBJ2-3, with D possibly being TRBD1 (5 bases). Trimming shortened V by 5 bases and J by 12 bases, and 15 bases separated the two germline ends. Per germline, CDR1 SQVTM and CDR2 ANQGSEA. The CDR3 covers 11 residues. CDR3 coding DNA: TGCAGCGTTTACGACAGATACTTACAGTATTTT. Its protein product is CSVYDRYLQYF.

With respect to this clonotype: An end of the junction does not agree with germline; a read error may underlie this. V is TRBV6-2 or TRBV6-3 and J is TRBJ1-5; perhaps TRBD1 as D (5 bases). Germline CDR1 and CDR2: MNHEY and SVGEGT. The CDR3 consists of 15 residues. The CDR3 spells CAISDMGVGNQPQHF. CDR3 nucleotide sequence: TGTGCCATCAGTGACATGGGGGTTGGCAATCAGCCTCAGCATTTT.

This clonotype was seen more than once but under ten times. This chain links TRBV6-1 with TRBJ2-5; no reliable D call. Germline values: CDR1 MNHNS, CDR2 SASEGT. There are 13 residues in the CDR3. Trimming pared 5 bases from V and 5 bases from J, leaving 12 bases between. The CDR3 spells CASSSTVVETQYF. As DNA, the CDR3 is TGTGCCAGCAGTAGTACAGTGGTGGAGACCCAGTACTTC.